These 21 T cell receptor beta chains were sequenced from one sample in a study of Graves' ophthalmopathy and Graves' hyperthyroidism. RNA transcripts were the source from which TCR beta CDR3 regions were amplified. HTBI primers primed a first-round RT-PCR, and a second-round multiplex PCR followed. Each CDR3 protein is one row after TCRdb ran MiXCR on the multiplex PCR reads. This sample yields about half a million distinct CDR3 sequences, of which about an eighth are seen a single time; around 9.8% belongs to the top ten. Specimen: blood. Every receptor here comes from a woman aged 25 to 39 with Graves' ophthalmopathy.

This clonotype was observed many times. The chain joins TRBV28 to TRBJ1-1, with D unclear. Germline values: CDR1 MDHEN, CDR2 SYDVKM. This CDR3 region has 13 residues. Trimming removed 6 bases from V and 7 bases from J, with 15 bases in between. CDR3 bases: TGTGCCAGCAGCCCAAGTATCGACGGTGAAGCTTTCTTT. Translating gives CASSPSIDGEAFF.

This clonotype was counted at least ten times. The chain couples TRBV6-2 or TRBV6-3 to TRBJ2-7, with no clear D. Germline V CDR1 and CDR2: MNHEY, SVGEGT. The germline V and J ends were trimmed by 0 bases and 5 bases, with 32 bases remaining between them. The CDR3 is made up of 21 amino acids. The CDR3 DNA reads TGTGCCAGCAGTTACTCGAGGCTTAAGGCACTACCACTGAACTACTCACACGAGCAGTACTTC. This gives the protein CASSYSRLKALPLNYSHEQYF.

This clonotype was counted ten times or more. The chain combines TRBV28 with TRBJ1-2; no reliable D call. V lost 8 bases to trimming and J lost 2 bases, with 6 bases between them. CDR1 and CDR2 (germline): MDHEN, SYDVKM. The CDR3 is 11 amino acids. The CDR3 DNA is TGTGCCAGCCTGGCCAACTATGGCTACACCTTC. This encodes CASLANYGYTF.

This clonotype occurred many times. The chain recombines TRBV6-1 with TRBJ1-6; D may be TRBD1 (5 bases). V was cut by 8 bases and J by 6 bases, with 11 bases left in between. This CDR3 has 13 residues. Germline CDR1 is MNHNS and CDR2 is SASEGT. The CDR3 sequence: CASGADANSPLHF. The CDR3 coding sequence is TGTGCCAGCGGGGCAGACGCTAATTCACCCCTCCACTTT.

V usage is TRBV2 and J usage is TRBJ2-7, with a possible D match to TRBD1 (5 bases). The CDR3 is 13 amino acids. V dropped 9 bases and J dropped 6 bases, with 18 bases sitting between them. CDR1 and CDR2 from the germline V gene are SNHLY and FYNNEI. The CDR3 coding sequence is TGTGCCAGGGCTCGGGCAGGGTACTCCGAGCAGTACTTC. Translating it yields CARARAGYSEQYF. The full variable domain, completed using reference TRBV2 and TRBJ2-7, is EPEVTQTPSHQVTQMGQEVILRCVPISNHLYFYWYRQILGQKVEFLVSFYNNEISEKSEIFDDQFSVERPDGSNFTLKIRSTKLEDSAMYFCARARAGYSEQYFGPGTRLTVT.

This chain links TRBV6-5 with TRBJ2-7; the D gene could be TRBD1 or TRBD2 (5 bases each). The germline V gene encodes CDR1 MNHEY and CDR2 SVGAGI. The V and J ends lost 0 bases and 2 bases respectively, with 11 bases between them. The CDR3 contains 15 residues. The CDR3 loop is CASSYSGATTYEQYF. In DNA form, the CDR3 reads TGTGCCAGCAGTTACTCCGGGGCAACTACCTACGAGCAGTACTTC.

This clonotype has ten or more counts. The J gene is TRBJ2-7, the V gene TRBV11-2; 7 bases agree with TRBD1. Germline lookup yields CDR1 SGHAT and CDR2 FQNNGV. CDR3 length: 13 amino acids. After removal of 2 bases from V and 4 bases from J, the junction contained 2 bases not matched to a gene. The CDR3 coding sequence is TGTGCCAGCAGCTTAAGGGGGCTTTACGAGCAGTACTTC. Amino acids: CASSLRGLYEQYF.

In its sample, this clonotype was seen many times. V gene TRBV12-3 or TRBV12-4 combines with J gene TRBJ1-3; D uncertain. The V end lost 6 bases, the J end lost 0 bases, and 9 bases lay between the germline ends. This CDR3 comprises 14 residues. As DNA, the CDR3 is TGTGCCAGCAGGGAACTAGGCTCTGGAAACACCATATATTTT. Its protein is CASRELGSGNTIYF.

This clonotype was observed at least ten times. This chain links TRBV28 with TRBJ2-7, with no clear D. The V end lost 2 bases, the J end lost 2 bases, and 10 bases lay between the germline ends. The CDR3 runs 14 residues. Germline V gives CDR1 MDHEN, CDR2 SYDVKM. The chain's CDR3 is CASSLNRVPYEQYF. Here the CDR3 DNA reads TGTGCCAGCAGTTTAAATAGAGTGCCCTACGAGCAGTACTTC.

Regarding this clonotype: A much larger clone is a single base away; this may be a read error. The V call is TRBV30, the J call TRBJ1-3; unclear D gene. CDR1 is GTSNPN and CDR2 is SVGIG in the germline V gene (reference sequence). This CDR3 has 12 residues. The CDR3 spells CAWSVSGHTICF. CDR3 nucleotide sequence: TGTGCCTGGAGTGTAAGCGGGCACACCATATGTTTT.

This clonotype was observed at least ten times. The rearrangement links TRBV2 to TRBJ1-5; D is perhaps TRBD1 (5 bases). Per the germline V gene, CDR1 is SNHLY and CDR2 is FYNNEI. The CDR3 loop spans 15 amino acids. V was trimmed by 7 bases and J by 0 bases, leaving 13 bases between them. This CDR3 reads CASKRQSNSNQPQHF. In nucleotides, the CDR3 is TGTGCCAGCAAGCGACAGAGCAATAGCAATCAGCCCCAGCATTTT.

At least ten counts were recorded for this clonotype. The DNA of the CDR3 is TGTGCCAGCATGGAAACCCGGGCTTCCTATAATTCACCCCTCCACTTT. It encodes CASMETRASYNSPLHF. This chain connects TRBV25-1 to TRBJ1-6, with D uncertain. CDR1 and CDR2 from the germline V gene are MGHDK and SYGVNS. This CDR3 spans 16 amino acids. V dropped 7 bases and J dropped 1 base, with 14 bases sitting between them.

This clonotype was counted only a few times. The genes are TRBV11-2 and TRBJ2-2; 12 bases are shared with TRBD2. In germline, CDR1 is SGHAT, CDR2 FQNNGV. V trimming: 4 bases; J trimming: 8 bases; junction bases outside the gene matches: 8. The CDR3 runs to 16 residues. The CDR3 spells CASSSGTSGYSGELFF. In DNA form, the CDR3 reads TGTGCCAGCAGCTCCGGGACTAGCGGGTACTCGGGGGAGCTGTTTTTT.

This clonotype was seen a handful of times. The chain uses TRBV4-2 and TRBJ2-5; 10 positions match TRBD2. CDR3 length: 16 residues. Germline V gene lookup returns CDR1 LGHNA and CDR2 YNFKEQ. V gave up 1 base and J gave up 5 bases; unmatched junction bases: 7. In DNA form, the CDR3 reads TGTGCCAGCAGCCAAGGGACTAGCGGAGGGTGGGAGACCCAGTACTTC. Residues: CASSQGTSGGWETQYF.

This clonotype was detected ten times or more. The J gene is TRBJ1-1, the V gene TRBV2, with no clear D. The CDR3 covers 12 residues. Per germline, CDR1 SNHLY and CDR2 FYNNEI. Trimming cost V 9 bases and J 6 bases, with 14 bases left between them. The CDR3 DNA reads TGTGCCAGTTACTACTATGACGCTGAAGCTTTCTTT. Translation: CASYYYDAEAFF.

Only a few counts were recorded for this clonotype. The gene calls are TRBV6-5 and TRBJ2-7; TRBD2 aligns across 13 bases. CDR1 MNHEY and CDR2 SVGAGI come from the germline V gene. CDR3 size: 16 residues. Germline trimming cut 0 bases from V and 6 bases from J; bases unmatched to any gene: 5. CDR3 protein: CASSYSRTSGSSEQYF. CDR3 bases: TGTGCCAGCAGTTACTCTAGGACTAGCGGGAGTAGCGAGCAGTACTTC.

The genes are TRBV6-1 and TRBJ1-5; 7 nucleotides line up with TRBD1. This CDR3 is built from 16 residues. Per germline, CDR1 MNHNS and CDR2 SASEGT. The V gene end was trimmed by 0 bases and the J gene end by 3 bases; junction bases not matched to a gene: 5. CDR3 in DNA: TGTGCCAGCAGTGAAGCAAGGGGACAGTACAATCAGCCCCAGCATTTT. Translated, it gives CASSEARGQYNQPQHF.

In its sample, this clonotype was seen many times. This chain uses TRBV10-1 with TRBJ2-5; 10 nucleotides agree with TRBD2. The trim removed 0 bases at V and 4 bases at J, leaving 5 bases unmatched. The CDR3 covers 16 residues. CDR1 is WNHNN and CDR2 is SYGVQD in the germline V gene (reference sequence). CDR3 in amino acids: CASSESSGGAGETQYF. The CDR3 DNA reads TGCGCCAGCAGTGAGTCCAGCGGGGGGGCCGGAGAGACCCAGTACTTC.

This clonotype was found many times. CDR3 nucleotide sequence: TGTGCCAGCAGCCAAGATGCGGGAAGACCCTTGAACACTGAAGCTTTCTTT. Its translation is CASSQDAGRPLNTEAFF. V gene TRBV4-2 combines with J gene TRBJ1-1; no clear D gene. The CDR3 is 17 amino acids. Trimming took off 0 bases at V and 0 bases at J, with 14 bases between the two ends. Germline CDR1 and CDR2: LGHNA and YNFKEQ.

This clonotype was counted ten times or more. The V gene is TRBV6-5, the J gene TRBJ1-5, with 8 bases matching TRBD1. Trimming at V came to 0 bases and at J to 3 bases, leaving 1 base not matched to a gene. The CDR3 sequence is 15 residues long. CDR1 MNHEY and CDR2 SVGAGI come from the germline V gene. The CDR3 loop is CASSYSGQANQPQHF. As DNA, the CDR3 is TGTGCCAGCAGTTACTCGGGACAGGCCAATCAGCCCCAGCATTTT.

This clonotype was recorded many times. This chain joins TRBV15 and TRBJ2-6; D is unclear. V was trimmed by 0 bases and J by 2 bases, leaving 8 bases between them. CDR3 length: 16 amino acids. Germline V gene data show CDR1 as LNHNV and CDR2 as YYDKDF (reference sequence). CDR3 coding DNA: TGTGCCACCAGCAGAGATCCGCAGGCTGGGGCCAACGTCCTGACTTTC. It is translated as CATSRDPQAGANVLTF.